This TCR beta chain was obtained from a study of blood T cell repertoires in COVID-19. Study-level information: Acute and convalescent COVID-19 samples came from the United States, Italy and Spain.

Participant-reported clinical history was the basis for cohort assignment. Assay: immunoSEQ multiplex PCR; the TCRdb copy retains only in-frame clones and omits some. This repertoire shows fewer than 200,000 clones, less than 90% found once; its top ten account for 3.5% to 5%. Trimming cost V 4 bases and J 1 base, with 11 bases left between them. CDR1 is SGHRS, CDR2 YFSETQ, per germline. CDR3 size: 14 residues. This TCR was recovered from a woman between 50 and 59 years old who had recovered from COVID-19. What was sequenced was PBMCs or T cells enriched from blood (not recorded which). This sequence joins TRBV5-1 and TRBJ1-1; unclear D gene. CDR3 region: CASSPGLTNTEAFF. Written as DNA, the CDR3 is TGCGCCAGCAGCCCCGGACTCACGAACACTGAAGCTTTCTTT.